This TCR beta chain was identified in a study of cytomegalovirus exposure and HLA in healthy donors. Study background: Previous work identified roughly 120 million unique TCR beta sequences from around 180 million T cells. Study-wide results and caveats: It was confirmed in vitro that a few of the CMV-associated chains were specific for CMV antigens.

A note on this clone: Antigen specificity is unknown.

Vbeta (60) and Jbeta (13) primers were used in the PCR. Libraries were prepared by immunoSEQ multiplex PCR; TCRdb keeps only in-frame clonotypes and omits some of them. The sample holds tens of thousands of clones, approximately 78% seen once. CDR3 size: 13 residues. Germline CDR1 reads SGHTA; CDR2 reads FQGNSA. V lost 3 bases and J lost 7, with 12 bases in between. The chain uses TRBV7-2 and TRBJ1-1; possibly TRBD1 for D (5 bases). The TCR originated in a man aged 18-30 years in good health and CMV-seronegative. The sequencing sample was made of PBMCs. Written as DNA, the CDR3 is TGTGCCAGCAGCTTGGATAGGGGCCGTGAAGCTTTCTTT. It encodes CASSLDRGREAFF.